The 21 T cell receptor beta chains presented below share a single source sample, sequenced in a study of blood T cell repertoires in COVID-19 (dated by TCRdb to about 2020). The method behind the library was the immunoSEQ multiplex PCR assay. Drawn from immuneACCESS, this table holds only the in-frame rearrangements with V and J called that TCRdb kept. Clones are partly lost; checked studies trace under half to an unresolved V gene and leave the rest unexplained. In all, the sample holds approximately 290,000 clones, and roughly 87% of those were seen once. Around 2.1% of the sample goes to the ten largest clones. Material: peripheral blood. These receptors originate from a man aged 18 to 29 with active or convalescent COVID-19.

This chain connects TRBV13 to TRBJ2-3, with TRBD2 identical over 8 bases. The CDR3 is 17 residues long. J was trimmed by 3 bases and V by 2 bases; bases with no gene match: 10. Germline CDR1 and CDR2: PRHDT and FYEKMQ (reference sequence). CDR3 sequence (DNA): TGTGCCAGCAGCTTAAGACAACGGGGGGGCCGGACAGATACGCAGTATTTT. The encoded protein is CASSLRQRGGRTDTQYF.

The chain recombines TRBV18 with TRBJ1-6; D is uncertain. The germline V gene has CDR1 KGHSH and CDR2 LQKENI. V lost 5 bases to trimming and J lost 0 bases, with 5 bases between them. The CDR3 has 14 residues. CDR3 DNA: TGTGCCAGCTCATCAAACTCCTATAATTCACCCCTCCACTTT. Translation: CASSSNSYNSPLHF. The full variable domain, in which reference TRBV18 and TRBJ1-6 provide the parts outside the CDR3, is NAGVMQNPRHLVRRRGQEARLRCSPMKGHSHVYWYRQLPEEGLKFMVYLQKENIIDESGMPKERFSAEFPKEGPSILRIQQVVRGDSAAYFCASSSNSYNSPLHFGNGTRLTVT.

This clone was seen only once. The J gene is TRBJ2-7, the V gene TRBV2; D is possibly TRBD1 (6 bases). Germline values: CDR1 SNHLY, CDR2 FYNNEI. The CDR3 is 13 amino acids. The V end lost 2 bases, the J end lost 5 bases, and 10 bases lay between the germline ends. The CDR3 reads CASSEQGYHEQYF. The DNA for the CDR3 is TGTGCCAGCAGTGAACAGGGGTACCACGAGCAGTACTTC.

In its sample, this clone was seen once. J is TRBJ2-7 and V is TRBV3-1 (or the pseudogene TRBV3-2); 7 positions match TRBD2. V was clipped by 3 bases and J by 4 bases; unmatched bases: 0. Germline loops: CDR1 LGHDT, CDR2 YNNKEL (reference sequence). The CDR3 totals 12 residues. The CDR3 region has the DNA TGTGCCAGCAGCCAGGGGGGGTACGAGCAGTACTTC. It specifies CASSQGGYEQYF.

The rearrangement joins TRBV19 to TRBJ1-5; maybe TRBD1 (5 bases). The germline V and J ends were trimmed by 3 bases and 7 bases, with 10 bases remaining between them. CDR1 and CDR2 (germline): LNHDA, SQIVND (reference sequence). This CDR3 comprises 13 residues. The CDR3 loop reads CASSIQDRQPQHF. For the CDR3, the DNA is TGTGCCAGTAGTATTCAAGACAGACAGCCCCAGCATTTT.

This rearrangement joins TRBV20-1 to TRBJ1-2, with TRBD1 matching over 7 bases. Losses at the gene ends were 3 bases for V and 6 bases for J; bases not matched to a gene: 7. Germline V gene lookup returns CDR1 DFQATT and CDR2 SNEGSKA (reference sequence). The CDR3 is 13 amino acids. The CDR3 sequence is CSASLTGVNGYTF. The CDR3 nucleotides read TGCAGTGCTAGTCTAACAGGGGTAAATGGCTACACCTTC.

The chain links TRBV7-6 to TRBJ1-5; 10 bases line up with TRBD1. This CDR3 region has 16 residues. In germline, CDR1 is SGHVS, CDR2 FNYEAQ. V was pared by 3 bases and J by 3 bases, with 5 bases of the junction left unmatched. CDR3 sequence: CASSLGTGELNQPQHF. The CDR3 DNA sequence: TGTGCCAGCAGCTTGGGGACAGGGGAACTCAATCAGCCCCAGCATTTT.

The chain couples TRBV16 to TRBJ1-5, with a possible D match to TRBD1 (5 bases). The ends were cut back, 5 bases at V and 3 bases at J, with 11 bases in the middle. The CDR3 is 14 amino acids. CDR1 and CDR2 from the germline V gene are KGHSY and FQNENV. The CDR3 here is CASSSSGANQPQHF. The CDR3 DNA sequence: TGTGCCAGCAGCTCAAGTGGGGCCAATCAGCCCCAGCATTTT.

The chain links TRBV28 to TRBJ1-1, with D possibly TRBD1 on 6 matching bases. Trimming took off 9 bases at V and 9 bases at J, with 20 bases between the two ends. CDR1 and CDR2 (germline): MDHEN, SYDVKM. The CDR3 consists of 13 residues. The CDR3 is CASWGPRGRKAFF. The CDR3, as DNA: TGTGCCAGTTGGGGCCCCAGGGGCCGGAAAGCTTTCTTT. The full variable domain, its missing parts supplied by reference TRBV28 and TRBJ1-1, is DVKVTQSSRYLVKRTGEKVFLECVQDMDHENMFWYRQDPGLGLRLIYFSYDVKMKEKGDIPEGYSVSREKKERFSLILESASTNQTSMYLCASWGPRGRKAFFGQGTRLTVV.

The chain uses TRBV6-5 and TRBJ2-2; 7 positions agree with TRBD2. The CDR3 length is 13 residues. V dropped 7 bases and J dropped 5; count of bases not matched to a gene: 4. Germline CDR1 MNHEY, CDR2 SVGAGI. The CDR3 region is CASTSGDTGELFF. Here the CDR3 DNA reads TGTGCCAGCACTAGCGGAGATACCGGGGAGCTGTTTTTT.

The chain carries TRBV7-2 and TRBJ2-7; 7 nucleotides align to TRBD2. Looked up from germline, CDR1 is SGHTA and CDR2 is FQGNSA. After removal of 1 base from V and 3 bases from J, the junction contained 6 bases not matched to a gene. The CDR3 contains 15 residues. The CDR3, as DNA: TGTGCCAGCAGCTTAGGGCCTCGGGGGGTCTACGAGCAGTACTTC. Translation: CASSLGPRGVYEQYF.

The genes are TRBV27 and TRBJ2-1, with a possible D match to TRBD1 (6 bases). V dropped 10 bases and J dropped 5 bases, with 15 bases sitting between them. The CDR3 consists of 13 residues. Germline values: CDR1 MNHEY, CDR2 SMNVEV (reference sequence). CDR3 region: CATGWGRHNEQFF. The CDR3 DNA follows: TGTGCCACCGGGTGGGGGCGGCACAATGAGCAGTTCTTC.

CDR3 nucleotides: TGCGCCAGCAGTCCGGGACAGGGTAATCTCGAGCAGTACTTC. It yields the protein CASSPGQGNLEQYF. The rearrangement uses TRBV10-1 and TRBJ2-7, with 9 bases aligning to TRBD1. The ends lost 5 bases at V and 6 bases at J; junction bases unmatched: 8. Germline CDR1 and CDR2: WNHNN and SYGVQD (reference sequence). The CDR3 spans 14 residues.

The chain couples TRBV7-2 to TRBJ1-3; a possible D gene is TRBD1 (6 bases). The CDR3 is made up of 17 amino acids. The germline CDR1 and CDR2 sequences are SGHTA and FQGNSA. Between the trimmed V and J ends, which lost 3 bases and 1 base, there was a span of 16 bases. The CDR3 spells CASSFSGERRSGNTIYF. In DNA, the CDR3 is TGTGCCAGCAGCTTCTCAGGGGAGCGTCGATCTGGAAACACCATATATTTT.

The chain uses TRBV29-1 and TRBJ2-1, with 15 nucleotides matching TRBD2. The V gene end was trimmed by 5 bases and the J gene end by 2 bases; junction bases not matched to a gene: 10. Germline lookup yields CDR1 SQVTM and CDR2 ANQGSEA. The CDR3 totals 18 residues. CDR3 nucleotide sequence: TGCAGCGTTTTCCGGACTAGCGGGAGGGCCAAAACCTACAATGAGCAGTTCTTC. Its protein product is CSVFRTSGRAKTYNEQFF.

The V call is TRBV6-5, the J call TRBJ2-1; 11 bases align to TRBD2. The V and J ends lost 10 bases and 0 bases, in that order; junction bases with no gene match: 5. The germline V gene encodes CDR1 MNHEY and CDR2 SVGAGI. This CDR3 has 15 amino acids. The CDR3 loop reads CATVAGGSSYNEQFF. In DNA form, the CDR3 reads TGTGCCACTGTAGCGGGAGGGAGCTCCTACAATGAGCAGTTCTTC.

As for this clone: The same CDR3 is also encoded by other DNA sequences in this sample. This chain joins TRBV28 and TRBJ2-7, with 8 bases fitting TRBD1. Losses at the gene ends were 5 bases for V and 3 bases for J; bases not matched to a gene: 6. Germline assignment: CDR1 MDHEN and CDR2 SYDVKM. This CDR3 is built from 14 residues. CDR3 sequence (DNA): TGTGCCAGCAGTCGACAGGGGCGTAGCTACGAGCAGTACTTC. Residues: CASSRQGRSYEQYF.

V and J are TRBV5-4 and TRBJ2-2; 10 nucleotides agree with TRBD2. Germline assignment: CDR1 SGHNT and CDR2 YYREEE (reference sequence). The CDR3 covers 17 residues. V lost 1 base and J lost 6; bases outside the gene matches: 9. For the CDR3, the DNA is TGTGCCAGCAGCTTGCCTAGCGGGAGAGCTGGCCCCGGGGAGCTGTTTTTT. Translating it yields CASSLPSGRAGPGELFF.

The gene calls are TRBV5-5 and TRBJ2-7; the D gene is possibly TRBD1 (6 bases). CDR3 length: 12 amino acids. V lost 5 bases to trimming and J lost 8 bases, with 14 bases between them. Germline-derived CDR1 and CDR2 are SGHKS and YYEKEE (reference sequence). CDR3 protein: CASSPQGIKQYF. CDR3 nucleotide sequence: TGTGCCAGCAGTCCCCAGGGGATCAAGCAGTACTTC.

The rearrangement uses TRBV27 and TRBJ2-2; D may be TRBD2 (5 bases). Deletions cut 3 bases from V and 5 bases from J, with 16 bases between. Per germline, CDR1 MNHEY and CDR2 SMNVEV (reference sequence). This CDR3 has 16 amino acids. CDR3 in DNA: TGTGCCAGCAGTTTGTGGCCCCTCCGAGGGACCGGGGAGCTGTTTTTT. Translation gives CASSLWPLRGTGELFF.

The CDR3 loop reads CASSYYLQANTGELFF. CDR3 sequence (DNA): TGTGCCAGCAGTTATTACTTACAGGCCAACACCGGGGAGCTGTTTTTT. This chain links TRBV6-2 or TRBV6-3 with TRBJ2-2, with D possibly being TRBD1 (5 bases). CDR3 length equals 16 residues. Trimming stripped 3 bases from V and 2 bases from J, with 13 bases between. The germline CDR1 and CDR2 sequences are MNHEY and SVGEGT.